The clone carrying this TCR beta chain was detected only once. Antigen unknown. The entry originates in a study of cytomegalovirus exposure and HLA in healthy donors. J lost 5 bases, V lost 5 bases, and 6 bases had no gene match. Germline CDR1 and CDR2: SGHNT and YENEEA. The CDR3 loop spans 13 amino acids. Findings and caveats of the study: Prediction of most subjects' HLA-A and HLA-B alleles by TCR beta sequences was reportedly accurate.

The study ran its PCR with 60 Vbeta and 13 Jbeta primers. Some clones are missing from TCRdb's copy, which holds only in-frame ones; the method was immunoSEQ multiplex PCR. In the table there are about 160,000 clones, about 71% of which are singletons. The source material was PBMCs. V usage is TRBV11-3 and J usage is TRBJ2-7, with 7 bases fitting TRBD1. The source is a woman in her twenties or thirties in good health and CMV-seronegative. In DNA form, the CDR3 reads TGTGCCAGCAGCCCTCCCGGGACAGACGAGCAGTACTTC. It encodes CASSPPGTDEQYF.